This TCR beta chain was documented in a study of neurological immune-mediated disorders. This clonotype occurred many times. What it binds is unknown. The making of cDNA relied on 5'RACE with 10-nucleotide random UMIs. TCRdb passed the 5' RACE reads through MiXCR, listing each CDR3 protein once. The data contain fewer than 55,000 distinct CDR3 sequences, over 8% of them seen just once; the ten biggest clones take up 1.6%. V lost 2 bases and J lost 3; bases outside the gene matches: 4. This CDR3 spans 15 amino acids. Germline CDR1 reads LGHDT; CDR2 reads YNNKEL (reference sequence). The time point is: longitudinal time-point 1 (baseline). Overall study findings and caveats: Whereas HTLV-1-associated myelopathy showed the most TCR clonal expansion, multiple sclerosis showed the least, with levels below those of healthy controls.

The origin of this receptor is a woman aged 40 to 50 in good health. This sequence joins TRBV3-1 and TRBJ2-3; TRBD2 matches 8 bases. The sample consisted of PBMCs. The CDR3 region is CASSQTGLVTDTQYF. The DNA for the CDR3 is TGTGCCAGCAGCCAAACGGGACTAGTGACAGATACGCAGTATTTT.